The entry below gives a single TCR beta chain sequence along with its context. CDR1 is SGHDT and CDR2 is YYEEEE in the germline V gene. Trimming stripped 0 bases from V and 4 bases from J, with 13 bases between. There are 15 residues in the CDR3. The data stem from a study of blood T cell repertoires in COVID-19. The repertoire was sequenced with immunoSEQ multiplex PCR; TCRdb's copy has only in-frame clones and lacks some. The data hold 150,000 to 200,000 clones, with 70% to 90% observed a single time. The clonotype comes from a woman at least 80 years old in a cohort sampled during active or convalescent COVID-19. The V call is TRBV5-6, the J call TRBJ1-2; tentative D call: TRBD1 (6 bases). The sample taken for sequencing was peripheral blood. The chain's CDR3 is CASSLVQGFSYGYTF. The CDR3 DNA sequence: TGTGCCAGCAGCTTGGTACAGGGCTTCAGCTATGGCTACACCTTC.